The following is a T cell receptor beta chain sequence with its context. Its target is not known. Trimming removed 4 bases from V and 7 bases from J, with 20 bases in between. Per germline, CDR1 SGHRS and CDR2 YFSETQ. CDR3 length: 15 residues. The sample is drawn from a study of shared clonotypes between healthy human individuals. Study summary: Donor ages ranged 18 to 49 years: two women, three men. Three plates each covered CD4 naive and memory; CD8 naive two, CD8 memory one. Overall study findings and caveats: Clonotypes that were shared across a handful of donors made up around 5% of naive CD4 clonotypes.

Naive CD8 cells were CD45RO-negative, positively selected for CCR7, excluding terminally differentiated effector memory CD45RA+ cells. Methods used by the authors: ImmunoSEQ only sent back junction sequences with no quality scores, so filtering was done differently. This table comes from immunoSEQ multiplex PCR, and its TCRdb copy is limited to in-frame clones, with some not included. V, J and clone size derive from that table, while D and trimming were established from the DNA sequence. The data hold about 2.1 million clones, with about 94% observed a single time. This sequence was found in a man younger than 30 in good health. Some clones in this sample may be carry-over from other donors' samples. The specimen sequenced was naive CD8+ T cells from PBMCs. The V gene is TRBV5-1, the J gene TRBJ1-1; TRBD1 might be the D (5 bases). The CDR3 here is CASSPNFYRQREAFF. The CDR3 DNA sequence: TGCGCCAGCAGCCCCAACTTCTACCGACAGCGTGAAGCTTTCTTT.